What follows describes a single T cell receptor beta chain. This receptor's antigen is unknown. Per-base quality was not reported, and no clone a single base away is much larger than it. The data belong to a study of blood T cell repertoires in COVID-19 (dated by TCRdb to 2018 to 2020). Concerning the study at large: Collaborator samples came from the United States, Italy and Spain and covered acute and convalescent phases of COVID-19. The material from the prospective study consisted of cDNA or gDNA derived from T cells, B-cell-depleted T cells, or PBMCs. Subjects who had been exposed to COVID-19, were actively infected with it, or had recovered from it provided the deeply sampled blood TCRbeta repertoires that made up the dataset. The repertoires were released in a freely available public database meant as a resource for research on the immune response to SARS-CoV-2. Samples were obtained from the ongoing ImmuneRACE study (first 160 participants) and from 1,254 subjects provided by 6 global collaborators. The sample metadata nearly always contained a de-identified subject ID, COVID-19 status, age in years and sex. Where HLA class I and class II types were available, the types were taken from metadata supplied by the sample provider, not from assay-based typing.

The CDR3 covers 13 residues, taking in both the cysteine and the phenylalanine. Only the CDR3 region is kept as DNA, spanning 39 bases read in frame from base 1. CDR1 MDHEN and CDR2 SYDVKM are derived from the germline V gene. Trimming costs V 8 bases and J 0 bases, and their ends lie 8 bases apart. Results and caveats for the whole study, not just this receptor: How much clinical and demographic metadata was included differed by source and by participant, and the metadata was provided uncurated.

Collaborating institutions collected whole blood in K2EDTA tubes following their own protocols. For TCRbeta analysis, collaborators shipped samples in one of three forms: frozen whole blood, isolated PBMCs, or DNA extracted from either of those sample types. The immunoSEQ Assay, a bias-controlled multiplex PCR, was used to amplify TCRbeta CDR3 regions from genomic DNA. The original pipeline was this. Within the assay, amplification of reference gene primers was used to estimate how many nucleated cells each sample contained. To quantify the absolute abundance of each unique TCRbeta CDR3 rearrangement, sequence reads were collapsed and filtered. For each sample, productive Simpson clonality was calculated as the square root of Simpson's diversity index across productive rearrangements. As stored in TCRdb, this immuneACCESS dataset retains in-frame rearrangements with V and J assigned. A fraction of the clones does not appear; measured against another copy, unresolved V genes explain less than half of the discrepancy, and the remainder lacks a known reason. V, J and clone size are those of that table, while D and trimming were read from the DNA. In this sample the table shows 95,000 to 110,000 clones, approximately 88% of which occur a single time. The ten largest make up approximately 5.1% of the sample.

The chain is made from TRBV28 and TRBJ1-3, with a tentative D gene TRBD1 over 5 matching bases. The receptor was derived from a human donor in a cohort sampled during active COVID-19. Source material: peripheral blood. CDR3 sequence: CASRQSSGNTIYF. The nucleotide sequence reads as follows: TGTGCCAGCCGACAGTCCTCTGGAAACACCATATATTTT.